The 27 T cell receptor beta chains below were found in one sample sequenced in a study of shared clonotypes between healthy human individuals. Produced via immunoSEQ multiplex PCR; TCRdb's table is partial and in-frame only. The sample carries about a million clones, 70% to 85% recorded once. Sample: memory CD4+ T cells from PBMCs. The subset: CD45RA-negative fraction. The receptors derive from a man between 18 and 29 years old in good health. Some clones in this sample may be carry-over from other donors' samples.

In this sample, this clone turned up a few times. CDR3 coding DNA: TGTGCCAGCAGTTTGGGGGGACAGTTCGGAAACACCATATATTTT. Protein product: CASSLGGQFGNTIYF. This chain connects TRBV27 to TRBJ1-3; 7 bases line up with TRBD1. With 3 bases clipped from V and 4 bases from J, the junction kept 6 bases outside the gene matches. The V gene's germline CDR1 is MNHEY and CDR2 SMNVEV (reference sequence). The CDR3 consists of 15 residues.

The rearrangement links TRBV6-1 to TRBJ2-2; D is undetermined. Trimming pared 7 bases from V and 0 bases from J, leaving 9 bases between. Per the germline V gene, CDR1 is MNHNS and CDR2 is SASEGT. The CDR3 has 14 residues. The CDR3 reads CASTPGSNTGELFF. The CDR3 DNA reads TGTGCCAGCACCCCCGGATCGAACACCGGGGAGCTGTTTTTT.

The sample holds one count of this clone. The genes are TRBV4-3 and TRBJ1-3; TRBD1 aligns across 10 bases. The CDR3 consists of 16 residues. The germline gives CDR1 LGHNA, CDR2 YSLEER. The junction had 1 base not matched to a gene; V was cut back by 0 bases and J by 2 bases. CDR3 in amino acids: CASSQEGTGAGNTIYF. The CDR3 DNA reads TGCGCCAGCAGCCAAGAGGGGACAGGGGCTGGAAACACCATATATTTT.

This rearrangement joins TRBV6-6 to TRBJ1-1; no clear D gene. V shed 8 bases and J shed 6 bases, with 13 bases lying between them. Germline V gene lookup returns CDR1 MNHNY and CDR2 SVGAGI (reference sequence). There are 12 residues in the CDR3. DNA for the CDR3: TGTGCCAGCCTAACAAGGGAAGCTGAAGCTTTCTTT. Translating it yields CASLTREAEAFF.

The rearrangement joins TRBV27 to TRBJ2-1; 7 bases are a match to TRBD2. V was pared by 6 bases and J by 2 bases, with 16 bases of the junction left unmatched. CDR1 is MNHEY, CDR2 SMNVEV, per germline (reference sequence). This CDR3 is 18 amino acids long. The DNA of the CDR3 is TGTGCCAGCAGAGGACTCCCGCGTCCGGGGGGTACCTACAATGAGCAGTTCTTC. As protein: CASRGLPRPGGTYNEQFF.

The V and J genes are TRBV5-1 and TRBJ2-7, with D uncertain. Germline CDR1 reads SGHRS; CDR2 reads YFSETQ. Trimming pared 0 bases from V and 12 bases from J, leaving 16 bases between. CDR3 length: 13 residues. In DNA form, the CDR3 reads TGCGCCAGCAGCTTGGCTGAATATAATCCGCTGTACTTC. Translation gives CASSLAEYNPLYF.

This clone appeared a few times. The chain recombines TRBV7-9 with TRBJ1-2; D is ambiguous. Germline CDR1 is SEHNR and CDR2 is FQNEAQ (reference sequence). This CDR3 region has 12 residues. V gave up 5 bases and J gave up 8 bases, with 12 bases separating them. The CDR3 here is CASSATAGGYTF. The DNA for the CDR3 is TGTGCCAGCAGCGCGACGGCGGGGGGCTACACCTTC.

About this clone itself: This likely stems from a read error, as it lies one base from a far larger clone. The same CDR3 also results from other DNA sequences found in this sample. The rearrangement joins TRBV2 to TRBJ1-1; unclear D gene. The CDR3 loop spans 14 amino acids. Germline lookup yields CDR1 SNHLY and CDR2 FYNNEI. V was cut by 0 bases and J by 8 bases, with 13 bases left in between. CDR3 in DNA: TGTGCCAGCAGTGAAGCTGTAAAACTGACCGAAGCTTTCTTT. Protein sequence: CASSEAVKLTEAFF.

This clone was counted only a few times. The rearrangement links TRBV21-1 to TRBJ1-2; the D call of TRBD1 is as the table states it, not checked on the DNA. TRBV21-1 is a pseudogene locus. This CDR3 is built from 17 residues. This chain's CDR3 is CASSKRAYEGANYGYTF. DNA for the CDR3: TGTGCCAGCAGCAAAAGGGCTTATGAGGGGGCTAACTATGGCTACACCTTC.

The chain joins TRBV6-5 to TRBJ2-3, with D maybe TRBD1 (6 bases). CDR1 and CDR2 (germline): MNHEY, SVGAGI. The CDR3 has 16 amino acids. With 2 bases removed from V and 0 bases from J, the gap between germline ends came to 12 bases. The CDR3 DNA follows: TGTGCCAGCAGTTACGGGGGCCGAGGGAGCACAGATACGCAGTATTTT. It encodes CASSYGGRGSTDTQYF.

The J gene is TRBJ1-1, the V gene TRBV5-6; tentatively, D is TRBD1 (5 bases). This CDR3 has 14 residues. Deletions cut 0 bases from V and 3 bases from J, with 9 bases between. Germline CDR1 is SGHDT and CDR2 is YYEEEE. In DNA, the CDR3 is TGTGCCAGCAGCTTGGAGGGGTTCGACACTGAAGCTTTCTTT. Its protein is CASSLEGFDTEAFF.

The DNA for the CDR3 is TGTGCCAGCTCACAAGGGACAGGAACACTCTCTGGAAACACCATATATTTT. Encoded protein: CASSQGTGTLSGNTIYF. V is TRBV18 and J is TRBJ1-3, with TRBD1 matching 8 bases. With V trimmed by 4 bases and J by 0 bases, 8 bases remained unmatched. The CDR3 has 17 amino acids. Germline V CDR1 and CDR2: KGHSH, LQKENI.

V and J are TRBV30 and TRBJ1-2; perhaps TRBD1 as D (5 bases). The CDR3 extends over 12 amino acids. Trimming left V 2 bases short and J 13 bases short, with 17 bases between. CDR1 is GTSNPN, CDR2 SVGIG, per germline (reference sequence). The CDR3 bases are TGTGCCTGGAGTACCCGGGCGGACGGGGGCACCTTC. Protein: CAWSTRADGGTF.

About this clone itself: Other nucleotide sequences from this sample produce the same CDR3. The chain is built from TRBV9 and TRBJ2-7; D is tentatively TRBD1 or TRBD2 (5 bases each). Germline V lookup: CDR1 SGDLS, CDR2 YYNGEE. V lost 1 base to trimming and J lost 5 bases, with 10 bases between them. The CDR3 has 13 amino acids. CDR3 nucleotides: TGTGCCAGCAGCGTAAGTGGGGGAAACGAGCAGTACTTC. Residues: CASSVSGGNEQYF.

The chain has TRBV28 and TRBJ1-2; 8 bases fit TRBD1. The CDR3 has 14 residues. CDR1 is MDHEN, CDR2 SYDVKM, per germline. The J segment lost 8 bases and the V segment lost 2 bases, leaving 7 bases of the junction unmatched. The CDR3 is CASSLRTGRGGYTF. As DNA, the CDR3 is TGTGCCAGCAGTTTACGGACAGGGAGGGGCGGCTACACCTTC.

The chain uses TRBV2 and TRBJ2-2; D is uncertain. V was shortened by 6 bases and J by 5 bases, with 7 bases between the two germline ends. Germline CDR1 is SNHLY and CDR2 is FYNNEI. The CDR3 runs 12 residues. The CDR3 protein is CASSTITGELFF. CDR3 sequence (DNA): TGTGCCAGCAGCACAATAACCGGGGAGCTGTTTTTT.

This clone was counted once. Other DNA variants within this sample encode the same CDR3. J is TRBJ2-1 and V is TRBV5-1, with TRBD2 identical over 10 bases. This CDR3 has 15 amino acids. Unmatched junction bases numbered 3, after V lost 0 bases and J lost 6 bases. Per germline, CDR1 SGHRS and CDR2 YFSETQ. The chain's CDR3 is CASSLGLAGANEQFF. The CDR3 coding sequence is TGCGCCAGCAGCTTGGGGCTAGCGGGAGCCAATGAGCAGTTCTTC. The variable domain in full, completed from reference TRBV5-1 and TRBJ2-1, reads KAGVTQTPRYLIKTRGQQVTLSCSPISGHRSVSWYQQTPGQGLQFLFEYFSETQRNKGNFPGRFSGRQFSNSRSEMNVSTLELGDSALYLCASSLGLAGANEQFFGPGTRLTVL.

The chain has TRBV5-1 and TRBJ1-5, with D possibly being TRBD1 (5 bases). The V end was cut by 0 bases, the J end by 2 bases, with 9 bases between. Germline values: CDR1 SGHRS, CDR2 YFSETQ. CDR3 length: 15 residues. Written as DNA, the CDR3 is TGCGCCAGCAGCTTGGGGACAAGGGGCAATCAGCCCCAGCATTTT. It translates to CASSLGTRGNQPQHF.

The CDR3 loop is CSSWTGRTDTQYF. As DNA, the CDR3 is TGCAGCTCCTGGACAGGAAGGACAGATACGCAGTATTTT. The chain employs TRBV29-1 and TRBJ2-3; 7 bases align to TRBD1. The germline V gene has CDR1 SQVTM and CDR2 ANQGSEA. The CDR3 runs 13 residues. V shed 8 bases and J 3 bases; nucleotides not matched to a gene: 8.

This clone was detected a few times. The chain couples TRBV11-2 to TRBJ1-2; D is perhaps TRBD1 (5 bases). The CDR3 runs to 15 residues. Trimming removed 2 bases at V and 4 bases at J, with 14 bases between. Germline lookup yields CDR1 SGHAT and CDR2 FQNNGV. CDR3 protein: CASSLSTGPLYGYTF. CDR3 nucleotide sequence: TGTGCCAGCAGCTTAAGTACGGGGCCTCTCTATGGCTACACCTTC.

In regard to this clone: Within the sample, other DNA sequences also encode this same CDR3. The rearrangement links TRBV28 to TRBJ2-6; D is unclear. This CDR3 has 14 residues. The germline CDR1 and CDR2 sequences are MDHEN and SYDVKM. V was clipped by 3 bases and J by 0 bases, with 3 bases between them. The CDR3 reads CASSFRSGANVLTF. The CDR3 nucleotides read TGTGCCAGCAGTTTTCGCTCTGGGGCCAACGTCCTGACTTTC.

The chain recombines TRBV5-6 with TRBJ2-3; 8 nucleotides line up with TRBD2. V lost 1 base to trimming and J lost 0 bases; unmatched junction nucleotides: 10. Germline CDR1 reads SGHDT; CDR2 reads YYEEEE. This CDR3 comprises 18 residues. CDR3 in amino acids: CASSLIAGGHLSTDTQYF. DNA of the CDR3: TGTGCCAGCAGCTTGATCGCGGGGGGCCACCTCAGCACAGATACGCAGTATTTT.

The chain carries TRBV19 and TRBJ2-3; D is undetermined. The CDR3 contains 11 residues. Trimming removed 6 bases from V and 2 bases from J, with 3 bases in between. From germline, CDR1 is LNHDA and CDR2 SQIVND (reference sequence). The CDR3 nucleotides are TGTGCCAGTAGCCACACAGATACGCAGTATTTT. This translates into CASSHTDTQYF.

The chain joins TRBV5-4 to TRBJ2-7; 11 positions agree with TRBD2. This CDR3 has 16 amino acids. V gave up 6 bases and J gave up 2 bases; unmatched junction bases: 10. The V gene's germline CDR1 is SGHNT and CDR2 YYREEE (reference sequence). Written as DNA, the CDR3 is TGTGCCAGCATGGAGACTAGCGGGACCATCACCTACGAGCAGTACTTC. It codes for CASMETSGTITYEQYF.

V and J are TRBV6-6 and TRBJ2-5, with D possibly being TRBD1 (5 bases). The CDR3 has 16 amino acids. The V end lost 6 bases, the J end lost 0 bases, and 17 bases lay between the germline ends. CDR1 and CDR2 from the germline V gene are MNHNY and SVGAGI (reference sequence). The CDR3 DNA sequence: TGTGCCAGCAGGGCCGCAGGGAATGGGGACCAAGAGACCCAGTACTTC. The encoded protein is CASRAAGNGDQETQYF.

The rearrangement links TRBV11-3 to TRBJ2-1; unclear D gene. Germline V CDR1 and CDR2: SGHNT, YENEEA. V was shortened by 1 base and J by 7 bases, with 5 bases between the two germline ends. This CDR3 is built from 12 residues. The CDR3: CASSLGANEQFF. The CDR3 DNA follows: TGTGCCAGCAGCTTAGGTGCGAATGAGCAGTTCTTC. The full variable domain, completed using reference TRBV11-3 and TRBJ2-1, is EAGVVQSPRYKIIEKKQPVAFWCNPISGHNTLYWYLQNLGQGPELLIRYENEEAVDDSQLPKDRFSAERLKGVDSTLKIQPAELGDSAVYLCASSLGANEQFFGPGTRLTVL.

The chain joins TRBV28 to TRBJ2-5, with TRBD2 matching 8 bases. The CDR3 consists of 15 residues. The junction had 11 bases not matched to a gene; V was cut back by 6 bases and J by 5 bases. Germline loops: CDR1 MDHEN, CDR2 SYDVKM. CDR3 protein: CASSPNLGGVETQYF. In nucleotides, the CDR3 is TGTGCCAGCAGCCCGAACCTCGGGGGGGTTGAGACCCAGTACTTC.